One and the same sample provided the 22 T cell receptor beta chains below, sequenced in a study of blood T cell repertoires in COVID-19. Here immunoSEQ multiplex PCR was the method, and the copy in TCRdb shows in-frame clones only, minus some. The table includes approximately 360,000 clones, about 89% detected once. The sequencing sample was made of PBMCs or T cells enriched from blood (not recorded which). Receptor source: a man aged 40-50 years in a cohort exposed to, infected with or recovered from COVID-19 (not recorded which).

The rearrangement uses TRBV4-2 and TRBJ2-2; 8 positions match TRBD2. J lost 0 bases, V lost 3 bases, and 9 bases had no gene match. This CDR3 comprises 18 residues. Germline V gives CDR1 LGHNA, CDR2 YNFKEQ. This chain's CDR3 is CASSQTVLAGTNTGELFF. In nucleotides, the CDR3 is TGTGCCAGCAGCCAGACGGTATTAGCGGGGACGAACACCGGGGAGCTGTTTTTT.

This chain links TRBV3-1 (or the pseudogene TRBV3-2) with TRBJ2-7, with TRBD2 matching over 8 bases. The V gene's germline CDR1 is LGHDT and CDR2 YNNKEL (reference sequence). V shed 2 bases, J shed 3 bases, and the junction held 24 bases outside the gene matches. The CDR3 loop spans 21 amino acids. The CDR3 protein is CASSQMDGAGKREIGVYEQYF. Here the CDR3 DNA reads TGTGCCAGCAGCCAAATGGACGGTGCCGGTAAGCGGGAGATAGGGGTCTACGAGCAGTACTTC.

This rearrangement joins TRBV25-1 to TRBJ1-4, with unresolved D. Germline V lookup: CDR1 MGHDK, CDR2 SYGVNS. Deletions cut 3 bases from V and 5 bases from J, with 10 bases between. This CDR3 is 14 amino acids long. CDR3 protein: CASSDPGKNEKLFF. The CDR3 nucleotides are TGTGCCAGCAGTGACCCAGGAAAAAATGAAAAACTGTTTTTT.

The chain has TRBV18 and TRBJ2-1, with D perhaps matching TRBD2 (8 bases). CDR1 and CDR2 from the germline V gene are KGHSH and LQKENI. V was pared by 4 bases and J by 6 bases, with 22 bases between. The CDR3 consists of 17 residues. CDR3 in DNA: TGTGCCAGCTCACGCGATCCAGGGGGAGCGGGGGTCAATGAGCAGTTCTTC. Its translation is CASSRDPGGAGVNEQFF.

The J gene is TRBJ2-3, the V gene TRBV24-1; 7 nucleotides align to TRBD2. CDR3 length: 16 amino acids. V trimming: 2 bases; J trimming: 2 bases; junction bases outside the gene matches: 6. The germline CDR1 and CDR2 sequences are KGHDR and SFDVKD. This CDR3 is CATSDSTSAHTDTQYF. CDR3 coding DNA: TGTGCCACCAGTGATTCTACTAGCGCCCACACAGATACGCAGTATTTT.

The chain is built from TRBV7-2 and TRBJ2-7; D might be TRBD2 (6 bases). V shed 3 bases and J shed 0 bases, with 9 bases lying between them. The CDR3 length is 14 residues. CDR1 and CDR2 from the germline V gene are SGHTA and FQGNSA. CDR3 sequence: CASSFDGGSYEQYF. As DNA, the CDR3 is TGTGCCAGCAGCTTTGACGGGGGCTCCTACGAGCAGTACTTC.

This rearrangement joins TRBV5-1 to TRBJ2-1; TRBD1 aligns across 10 bases. After removal of 5 bases from V and 4 bases from J, the junction contained 6 bases not matched to a gene. Germline assignment: CDR1 SGHRS and CDR2 YFSETQ. The length of the CDR3 is 15 residues. CDR3 in amino acids: CASSYGQGGYNEQFF. As DNA, the CDR3 is TGCGCCAGCAGTTACGGACAGGGGGGTTACAATGAGCAGTTCTTC.

This chain joins TRBV2 and TRBJ1-5, with TRBD1 matching 12 bases. V shed 8 bases, J shed 6 bases, and the junction held 5 bases outside the gene matches. This CDR3 is built from 14 residues. Looked up from germline, CDR1 is SNHLY and CDR2 is FYNNEI. CDR3: CASGGTGGLQPQHF. CDR3 nucleotide sequence: TGTGCCAGCGGCGGGACAGGGGGCCTTCAGCCCCAGCATTTT.

This clone was counted between two and nine times. The rearrangement joins TRBV11-1 to TRBJ1-6, with 7 bases lining up with TRBD1. The CDR3 length is 14 residues. Germline CDR1 SGHAT, CDR2 FQDESV (reference sequence). Trimming cost V 5 bases and J 5 bases; bases outside gene matches: 3. Here the CDR3 reads CASSPGQNNSPLHF. As DNA, the CDR3 is TGTGCCAGCAGCCCGGGACAGAATAATTCACCCCTCCACTTT.

The rearrangement joins TRBV5-1 to TRBJ2-1, with 9 bases identical to TRBD1. The ends lost 4 bases at V and 7 bases at J; junction bases unmatched: 6. The CDR3 is 14 amino acids. Looked up from germline, CDR1 is SGHRS and CDR2 is YFSETQ. CDR3 protein: CASSKGQGSNEQFF. DNA for the CDR3: TGCGCCAGCAGCAAGGGACAGGGTAGTAATGAGCAGTTCTTC.

The chain links TRBV29-1 to TRBJ1-1; D gene uncertain. The CDR3 runs 12 residues. Germline-derived CDR1 and CDR2 are SQVTM and ANQGSEA. V was shortened by 7 bases and J by 0 bases, with 9 bases between the two germline ends. CDR3 bases: TGCAGCGCCGCCGGGGTGAACACTGAAGCTTTCTTT. This codes for CSAAGVNTEAFF.

The V gene is TRBV15, the J gene TRBJ1-5; 12 nucleotides match TRBD1. The germline gives CDR1 LNHNV, CDR2 YYDKDF (reference sequence). Germline trimming cut 2 bases from V and 4 bases from J; bases unmatched to any gene: 6. This CDR3 has 17 residues. The CDR3, as DNA: TGTGCCACCAGCAGATTCGGGACAGGGGGCCAAAATCAGCCCCAGCATTTT. Residues: CATSRFGTGGQNQPQHF.

The chain is built from TRBV7-9 and TRBJ2-4; the D gene is possibly TRBD2 (6 bases). The V end lost 5 bases, the J end lost 1 base, and 15 bases lay between the germline ends. This CDR3 region has 16 residues. The germline V gene has CDR1 SEHNR and CDR2 FQNEAQ (reference sequence). CDR3 residues: CASSHGAGLAKNIQYF. The CDR3 DNA is TGTGCCAGCAGCCACGGGGCGGGACTGGCCAAAAACATTCAGTACTTC.

This CDR3 reads CASSEALRGKYEQYF. The CDR3 nucleotides read TGTGCCAGCAGTGAAGCGCTTCGAGGGAAGTACGAGCAGTACTTC. This chain joins TRBV2 and TRBJ2-7; D is possibly TRBD2 (5 bases). CDR3 length equals 15 residues. Germline values: CDR1 SNHLY, CDR2 FYNNEI. Trimming removed 0 bases from V and 4 bases from J, with 13 bases in between.

With respect to this clone: The sample carries other DNA sequences with the same CDR3. V is TRBV5-1 and J is TRBJ2-7, with D possibly being TRBD1 (6 bases). The CDR3 is 13 amino acids. CDR1 is SGHRS, CDR2 YFSETQ, per germline. Trimming shortened V by 0 bases and J by 3 bases, and 7 bases separated the two germline ends. The CDR3 DNA reads TGCGCCAGCAGCTTGGGACAGGACTACGAGCAGTACTTC. Translating gives CASSLGQDYEQYF.

This clone appeared a few times. The chain combines TRBV7-3 with TRBJ2-2; TRBD2 agrees at 11 bases. Trimming at V came to 4 bases and at J to 0 bases, leaving 4 bases not matched to a gene. The germline V gene has CDR1 SGHTA and CDR2 FQGTGA. The CDR3 is 17 residues long. The CDR3 nucleotides are TGTGCCAGCAGCTCGGGACTAGCGGCGGCGAACACCGGGGAGCTGTTTTTT. This gives the protein CASSSGLAAANTGELFF.

The chain is built from TRBV27 and TRBJ2-1; D is undetermined. This CDR3 contains 11 residues. Trimming shortened V by 10 bases and J by 10 bases, and 14 bases separated the two germline ends. The germline V gene encodes CDR1 MNHEY and CDR2 SMNVEV (reference sequence). CDR3 sequence: CATSSLGEQFF. DNA for the CDR3: TGTGCCACCTCCTCCTTGGGCGAGCAGTTCTTC.

The gene calls are TRBV2 and TRBJ2-2, with D possibly TRBD1 on 5 matching bases. Germline values: CDR1 SNHLY, CDR2 FYNNEI. Trimming shortened V by 6 bases and J by 1 base, and 12 bases separated the two germline ends. The CDR3 contains 15 residues. The CDR3 is CASRKGSGNTGELFF. The CDR3 DNA follows: TGTGCCAGCAGGAAGGGGTCTGGGAACACCGGGGAGCTGTTTTTT.

This clone was seen a single time. The chain is built from TRBV9 and TRBJ1-5; 9 bases align to TRBD1. Germline trimming cut 4 bases from V and 6 bases from J; bases unmatched to any gene: 8. The CDR3 runs 15 residues. Per germline, CDR1 SGDLS and CDR2 YYNGEE. CDR3 sequence (DNA): TGTGCCAGCAGCCCACAGGGGGCGTTGAGTCAGCCCCAGCATTTT. Translation: CASSPQGALSQPQHF.

This clone has a single count. The chain recombines TRBV27 with TRBJ2-5; the match to TRBD2 covers 12 bases. CDR1 is MNHEY and CDR2 is SMNVEV in the germline V gene (reference sequence). The trim removed 6 bases at V and 4 bases at J, leaving 3 bases unmatched. The CDR3 covers 14 residues. CDR3 amino acids: CASRLAGGRETQYF. The CDR3 DNA reads TGTGCCAGCAGACTAGCGGGAGGAAGAGAGACCCAGTACTTC.

The chain carries TRBV24-1 and TRBJ1-2, with 8 bases lining up with TRBD1. The J segment lost 6 bases and the V segment lost 2 bases, leaving 10 bases of the junction unmatched. Germline CDR1 reads KGHDR; CDR2 reads SFDVKD. There are 16 residues in the CDR3. In DNA form, the CDR3 reads TGTGCCACCAGTGATTCAAGACAGGGGTACGGCGATGGCTACACCTTC. Its translation is CATSDSRQGYGDGYTF.

The V gene is TRBV2, the J gene TRBJ2-7, with D uncertain. The CDR3 has 12 residues. Germline V gene lookup returns CDR1 SNHLY and CDR2 FYNNEI. V was clipped by 1 base and J by 7 bases, with 8 bases between them. CDR3: CASSEVPGEQYF. The CDR3 coding sequence is TGTGCCAGCAGTGAAGTCCCCGGGGAGCAGTACTTC.